This T cell receptor (beta chain) was captured by sequencing in a study of cytomegalovirus exposure and HLA in healthy donors. Study conclusions and caveats: According to a subsequent analysis, TCR clusters identified in the first cohort showed a tendency to co-occur across the approximately 120 validation repertoires.

This CDR3 contains 16 residues. After removal of 7 bases from V and 5 bases from J, the junction contained 14 bases not matched to a gene. Looked up from germline, CDR1 is SGHVS and CDR2 is FQNEAQ. Points on this clone: What it binds is unknown.

Some clones are missing from TCRdb's copy, which holds only in-frame ones; the method was immunoSEQ multiplex PCR. Among some 130,000 clones listed, 85% to 95% were seen once. This receptor was obtained from a young man in good health and CMV-seropositive. This sequence joins TRBV7-8 and TRBJ2-7; TRBD1 matches 10 bases. Sequenced: PBMCs. CDR3 in DNA: TGTGCCAGCACAATCTTAGGGGGACAGGGGACCCACGAGCAGTACTTC. This gives the protein CASTILGGQGTHEQYF.